The T cell receptor (beta chain) under discussion was sequenced for a study of T cells after yellow fever vaccination. One entry per CDR3 protein, called by TCRdb with MiXCR from the 5' RACE reads. The sample includes about 300,000 distinct CDR3 sequences, about 4% of them seen just once. This clonotype turned up a few times. The length of the CDR3 is 17 residues. Trimming removed 0 bases from V and 1 base from J, with 16 bases in between. Germline V gene lookup returns CDR1 SGHRS and CDR2 YFSETQ. This TCR was recovered from a man aged 18 to 30 who received the YFV17D yellow fever vaccine. This chain uses TRBV5-1 with TRBJ1-1, with D maybe TRBD1 (6 bases). Here the sequenced sample was PBMCs, taken 5 days after the yellow fever booster vaccination. The CDR3 loop is CASSLEAQGSWNTEAFF. CDR3 in DNA: TGCGCCAGCAGCTTGGAGGCTCAGGGGAGTTGGAACACTGAAGCTTTCTTT. The full variable domain, with the rest looked up from reference TRBV5-1 and TRBJ1-1, is KAGVTQTPRYLIKTRGQQVTLSCSPISGHRSVSWYQQTPGQGLQFLFEYFSETQRNKGNFPGRFSGRQFSNSRSEMNVSTLELGDSALYLCASSLEAQGSWNTEAFFGQGTRLTVV.